This TCR beta chain derives from a study of shared clonotypes between healthy human individuals. Across the whole study: CD4 naive and memory got three plates each, CD8 naive two, CD8 memory one.

Samples underwent the assay at deep level. TCRdb's table, derived via immunoSEQ multiplex PCR, lists solely in-frame clones and lacks some. The table lists just over 2,000,000 clones, approximately 94% of them singletons. The naive CD8 fraction comprised CD45RO-negative cells positively selected for CCR7 and excluded terminally differentiated effector memory CD45RA+ cells. The CDR3 consists of 14 residues. The ends were cut back, 3 bases at V and 3 bases at J, with 12 bases in the middle. Germline V lookup: CDR1 SNHLY, CDR2 FYNNEI. The chain joins TRBV2 to TRBJ2-7; the D gene is possibly TRBD1 (6 bases). Material: naive CD8+ T cells sorted from blood. The clonotype comes from a young man in good health. The CDR3 nucleotides are TGTGCCAGCAGTGACTGGCAGGGGTACTACGAGCAGTACTTC. This codes for CASSDWQGYYEQYF.